This record covers a single T cell receptor beta chain. This sample is drawn from a study of blood T cell repertoires in COVID-19. Looking at the study overall: Collection of acute and convalescent COVID-19 samples took place in the United States, Italy and Spain. Nucleic acid was either cDNA or gDNA, and it came from T cells, B-cell-depleted T cells, or PBMCs.

Under the authors' procedure: Amplification with reference gene primers provided the estimates of nucleated cell counts. The method was immunoSEQ multiplex PCR; TCRdb's version includes in-frame clones alone and lacks a portion of them. Clone size and the V and J calls come from that table; the DNA yielded D and trimming. The table records under 150,000 clones, about 91% of them present only once. V was clipped by 4 bases and J by 8 bases, with 9 bases between them. The CDR3 has 11 residues. The germline gives CDR1 SGHNT, CDR2 YYREEE (reference sequence). The sample consisted of peripheral blood. This TCR was sampled from a human donor in a cohort sampled during active COVID-19. V and J are TRBV5-4 and TRBJ1-2, with unresolved D. The CDR3 here is CASSPYQGYTF. The CDR3 DNA follows: TGTGCCAGCAGCCCTTACCAGGGCTACACCTTC.